Presented here are 25 T cell receptor beta chains from one specimen sequenced in a study of blood T cell repertoires in COVID-19. Profiling relied on immunoSEQ multiplex PCR, and the TCRdb table lists in-frame clones only, not all of them. Of some 260,000 clones in the sample, just over 90% were seen once. Sequenced: PBMCs or T cells enriched from blood (not recorded which). The source of these receptors is a woman in her late teens or twenties who had recovered from COVID-19.

In DNA form, the CDR3 reads TGTGCCAGCAGTTTAGCGGTTGGGAGACAACGGAACACTGAAGCTTTCTTT. It specifies CASSLAVGRQRNTEAFF. J is TRBJ1-1 and V is TRBV28; D call uncertain. The ends were cut back, 2 bases at V and 1 base at J, with 17 bases in the middle. Germline CDR1 MDHEN, CDR2 SYDVKM. The CDR3 loop spans 17 amino acids. Supplemented by reference TRBV28 and TRBJ1-1, the full variable domain reads DVKVTQSSRYLVKRTGEKVFLECVQDMDHENMFWYRQDPGLGLRLIYFSYDVKMKEKGDIPEGYSVSREKKERFSLILESASTNQTSMYLCASSLAVGRQRNTEAFFGQGTRLTVV.

The gene calls are TRBV12-3 or TRBV12-4 and TRBJ2-2; the D is unclear. Trimming pared 6 bases from V and 4 bases from J, leaving 9 bases between. CDR3 length: 13 residues. The CDR3 DNA is TGTGCCAGCAGAAGTGCAGGCACCGGGGAGCTGTTTTTT. Translating it yields CASRSAGTGELFF.

The V and J genes are TRBV5-5 and TRBJ1-5; TRBD1 matches at 7 bases. V lost 3 bases and J lost 4; bases outside the gene matches: 7. The CDR3 contains 15 residues. The germline gives CDR1 SGHKS, CDR2 YYEKEE (reference sequence). The CDR3 protein is CASSSHRDRNQPQHF. The DNA of the CDR3 is TGTGCCAGCAGCTCCCACCGGGACAGAAATCAGCCCCAGCATTTT.

This sequence joins TRBV19 and TRBJ1-2; the D is unclear. Germline V lookup: CDR1 LNHDA, CDR2 SQIVND (reference sequence). The CDR3 runs to 12 residues. Trimming pared 5 bases from V and 7 bases from J, leaving 11 bases between. In DNA, the CDR3 is TGTGCCAGTAGTCCTGGGCGAAGTGGCTACACCTTC. Its translation: CASSPGRSGYTF.

V usage is TRBV14 and J usage is TRBJ1-2; perhaps TRBD1 as D (5 bases). Germline assignment: CDR1 SGHDN and CDR2 FVKESK. The CDR3 sequence is 14 residues long. Trimming took off 0 bases at V and 5 bases at J, with 10 bases between the two ends. The CDR3 nucleotides read TGTGCCAGCAGCCAAGACCCGACAGCTTATGGCTACACCTTC. Translating it yields CASSQDPTAYGYTF.

The V and J genes are TRBV12-3 or TRBV12-4 and TRBJ2-7; tentative D call: TRBD2 (6 bases). V dropped 4 bases and J dropped 4 bases, with 8 bases sitting between them. The CDR3 runs to 12 residues. The chain's CDR3 is CASSSGRYEQYF. CDR3 bases: TGTGCCAGCAGTTCAGGGAGGTACGAGCAGTACTTC.

V and J are TRBV10-3 and TRBJ2-3; 11 bases align to TRBD2. The CDR3 spans 16 residues. The germline V gene encodes CDR1 ENHRY and CDR2 SYGVKD. V lost 2 bases, J lost 2 bases, and 3 bases stayed unmatched. The CDR3 DNA is TGTGCCATCAGTGAGGGGACTAGCGGTCCCACAGATACGCAGTATTTT. Translating it yields CAISEGTSGPTDTQYF.

The chain couples TRBV7-8 to TRBJ2-7; D remains ambiguous. V was trimmed by 2 bases and J by 5 bases, leaving 16 bases between them. The CDR3 has 15 residues. Germline V gene data show CDR1 as SGHVS and CDR2 as FQNEAQ. In nucleotides, the CDR3 is TGTGCCAGCAGCTTACAACAGTTAATGATCGACGAGCAGTACTTC. Protein product: CASSLQQLMIDEQYF.

J is TRBJ1-2 and V is TRBV28, with TRBD1 as a possible D gene (6 bases). The V gene's germline CDR1 is MDHEN and CDR2 SYDVKM. The CDR3 sequence is 14 residues long. V shed 2 bases and J shed 7 bases, with 14 bases lying between them. The CDR3 nucleotides read TGTGCCAGCAGTTTAAATGTGGGGGCGCCTGGCTACACCTTC. Translating it yields CASSLNVGAPGYTF.

The V call is TRBV11-1, the J call TRBJ2-7; TRBD1 matches at 9 bases. The germline V gene has CDR1 SGHAT and CDR2 FQDESV (reference sequence). The CDR3 is made up of 14 amino acids. V was clipped by 7 bases and J by 2 bases; unmatched bases: 6. This chain's CDR3 is CASTMTGGAYEQYF. In DNA, the CDR3 is TGTGCCAGCACCATGACAGGGGGGGCCTACGAGCAGTACTTC.

The chain has TRBV25-1 and TRBJ1-2; 8 nucleotides match TRBD1. This CDR3 is built from 12 residues. The germline V gene has CDR1 MGHDK and CDR2 SYGVNS. V was pared by 6 bases and J by 8 bases, with 5 bases of the junction left unmatched. CDR3 DNA: TGTGCCAGCAGATTGGACAGGGAGGGCTACACCTTC. Translated, it gives CASRLDREGYTF.

The V call is TRBV19, the J call TRBJ2-5; perhaps TRBD1 as D (6 bases). The CDR3 is 12 residues long. Germline V gene sequence: CDR1 LNHDA, CDR2 SQIVND (reference sequence). V lost 4 bases and J lost 7, with 10 bases in between. CDR3 loop: CASSNRVGTQYF. The CDR3 DNA reads as TGTGCCAGTAGTAACAGGGTAGGGACCCAGTACTTC.

This chain connects TRBV2 to TRBJ2-1, with a possible D match to TRBD2 (6 bases). V dropped 6 bases and J dropped 7 bases, with 16 bases sitting between them. Germline V lookup: CDR1 SNHLY, CDR2 FYNNEI. The CDR3 contains 14 residues. CDR3 DNA: TGTGCCAGCAGGGGGGACTTCGAGGGGAATGAGCAGTTCTTC. It encodes CASRGDFEGNEQFF. Variable domain in full (rest from reference TRBV2 and TRBJ2-1): EPEVTQTPSHQVTQMGQEVILRCVPISNHLYFYWYRQILGQKVEFLVSFYNNEISEKSEIFDDQFSVERPDGSNFTLKIRSTKLEDSAMYFCASRGDFEGNEQFFGPGTRLTVL.

The chain couples TRBV6-1 to TRBJ1-5; a possible D gene is TRBD1 (6 bases). The germline V and J ends were trimmed by 1 base and 5 bases, with 15 bases remaining between them. There are 16 residues in the CDR3. Germline lookup yields CDR1 MNHNS and CDR2 SASEGT. In DNA, the CDR3 is TGTGCCAGCAGTGAAGGCAGGCAGGGGCGGGATCAGCCCCAGCATTTT. It yields the protein CASSEGRQGRDQPQHF.

The count of this clone is one. The chain links TRBV6-5 to TRBJ1-1; the D is unclear. Trimming left V 5 bases short and J 0 bases short, with 13 bases between. The CDR3 is made up of 15 amino acids. Germline assignment: CDR1 MNHEY and CDR2 SVGAGI. The CDR3 nucleotides read TGTGCCAGCAGTCAACAAATACCCATGAACACTGAAGCTTTCTTT. It codes for CASSQQIPMNTEAFF.

This sequence joins TRBV9 and TRBJ1-2; D perhaps matches TRBD1 (6 bases). Germline-derived CDR1 and CDR2 are SGDLS and YYNGEE. V was trimmed by 0 bases and J by 3 bases, leaving 12 bases between them. The CDR3 sequence is 15 residues long. CDR3 sequence reads: CASSVGVGADYGYTF. Written as DNA, the CDR3 is TGTGCCAGCAGCGTAGGCGTGGGGGCCGACTATGGCTACACCTTC. The variable domain in full, with the rest retrieved from reference TRBV9 and TRBJ1-2, is DSGVTQTPKHLITATGQRVTLRCSPRSGDLSVYWYQQSLDQGLQFLIQYYNGEERAKGNILERFSAQQFPDLHSELNLSSLELGDSALYFCASSVGVGADYGYTFGSGTRLTVV.

The V call is TRBV9, the J call TRBJ2-7, with TRBD1 identical over 7 bases. The CDR3 spans 14 residues. J gave up 3 bases and V 4 bases, and 7 bases lay outside the gene matches. Germline V gene sequence: CDR1 SGDLS, CDR2 YYNGEE. CDR3 loop: CASSPGTANYEQYF. The CDR3 coding sequence is TGTGCCAGCAGCCCAGGGACAGCCAACTACGAGCAGTACTTC.

The chain combines TRBV11-1 with TRBJ1-1, with D hard to call. CDR1 is SGHAT and CDR2 is FQDESV in the germline V gene (reference sequence). The CDR3 has 13 residues. The V and J ends lost 0 bases and 5 bases respectively, with 7 bases between them. Here the CDR3 reads CASSLAGRTEAFF. The CDR3 coding sequence is TGTGCCAGCAGCTTAGCCGGTAGAACTGAAGCTTTCTTT.

The chain uses TRBV3-1 (or the pseudogene TRBV3-2) and TRBJ1-2; D possibly corresponds to TRBD1 (6 bases). The CDR3 loop spans 20 amino acids. Trimming cost V 4 bases and J 0 bases, with 27 bases left between them. Germline lookup yields CDR1 LGHDT and CDR2 YNNKEL (reference sequence). DNA for the CDR3: TGTGCCAGCAGCCCCCCCAGCCCGCGACCCCAGGGGCTTCCTAACTATGGCTACACCTTC. Its translation is CASSPPSPRPQGLPNYGYTF.

V and J are TRBV18 and TRBJ1-1; a possible D gene is TRBD1 (6 bases). Germline V CDR1 and CDR2: KGHSH, LQKENI. V was trimmed by 5 bases and J by 2 bases, leaving 12 bases between them. The CDR3 contains 14 residues. The CDR3 loop is CASSSGQGNTEAFF. CDR3 DNA sequence: TGTGCCAGCTCATCGGGACAAGGTAACACTGAAGCTTTCTTT.

The rearrangement joins TRBV14 to TRBJ1-1; TRBD1 is a possible D gene (5 bases). There are 14 residues in the CDR3. The germline V gene encodes CDR1 SGHDN and CDR2 FVKESK. The ends were cut back, 4 bases at V and 4 bases at J, with 13 bases in the middle. Here the CDR3 DNA reads TGTGCCAGCAGCCCGCGGACCGGGGGCACTGAAGCTTTCTTT. This encodes CASSPRTGGTEAFF.

The gene calls are TRBV6-1 and TRBJ1-5, with D unresolved. CDR3 length: 14 amino acids. CDR1 is MNHNS and CDR2 is SASEGT in the germline V gene. V shed 1 base and J shed 6 bases, with 10 bases lying between them. CDR3 in DNA: TGTGCCAGCAGTGAAGGGGAAGGGAGTCAGCCCCAGCATTTT. This translates into CASSEGEGSQPQHF.

The chain employs TRBV3-1 (or the pseudogene TRBV3-2) and TRBJ1-2; D is perhaps TRBD1 (6 bases). V lost 4 bases, J lost 4 bases, and 13 bases lay in between. Germline V gene lookup returns CDR1 LGHDT and CDR2 YNNKEL (reference sequence). The CDR3 totals 14 residues. The CDR3 DNA reads TGTGCCAGCAGCCGCAGGACAGAGAGCTATGGCTACACCTTC. Translating gives CASSRRTESYGYTF.

The chain recombines TRBV7-9 with TRBJ1-4, with D perhaps matching TRBD1 (6 bases). Trimming pared 6 bases from V and 0 bases from J, leaving 23 bases between. The CDR3 extends over 19 amino acids. In germline, CDR1 is SEHNR, CDR2 FQNEAQ (reference sequence). The CDR3 region is CASRPLRGGGVATNEKLFF. Here the CDR3 DNA reads TGTGCCAGCAGACCCCTCAGGGGCGGTGGGGTTGCAACTAATGAAAAACTGTTTTTT.

V is TRBV20-1 and J is TRBJ1-2; D gene uncertain. The V end lost 3 bases, the J end lost 8 bases, and 16 bases lay between the germline ends. Germline assignment: CDR1 DFQATT and CDR2 SNEGSKA (reference sequence). This CDR3 comprises 13 residues. The chain's CDR3 is CSASRYEGSGYTF. The CDR3 region has the DNA TGCAGTGCTAGTAGATATGAGGGCAGCGGCTACACCTTC.